These T cell receptor beta chains were read from a single sample in a study of blood T cells in healthy people across ages. MiXCR, applied by TCRdb to the 5' RACE reads, yields one record per CDR3 protein. There are around 1,500,000 distinct CDR3 sequences in the sample; 28% occur only once, and about 8% lies in the top ten. The sequencing input was blood. Receptor source: a woman in her twenties or thirties in good health. CDR3s include the opening cysteine and the closing phenylalanine or tryptophan. The order of the fields is clone size, V gene, J gene, D gene, CDR3 DNA, CDR3 protein. A D gene is named only where the DNA matches it firmly. Some rows have no size entry. The others give once, few or many, or a class for an expanded clone.

>many|TRBV2|TRBJ2-3|.
TGTGCCAGCAGTTCGGAGGGAGCAGATACGCAGTATTTT
CASSSEGADTQYF
>.|TRBV20-1|TRBJ2-7|TRBD2
TGCAGTGCTAGAGATCTCGCCGCGGCGGGAGGCTCCTACGAGCAGTACTTC
CSARDLAAAGGSYEQYF
>few|TRBV5-5|TRBJ2-7|TRBD1
TGTGTCAGCAGCTTAGCAGGGGGCCAAACCTACGAGCAGTACTTC
CVSSLAGGQTYEQYF
>few|TRBV19|TRBJ2-7|TRBD1
TGTGCCAGTACCCCGACAGGGGGCCGGAACGAGCAGTACTTC
CASTPTGGRNEQYF
>.|TRBV3-1|TRBJ1-5|.
TGTGCCAGCAGCCAAGGAAAAGGGGCTGGGTATAGCAATCAGCCCCAGCATTTT
CASSQGKGAGYSNQPQHF
>few|TRBV5-6|TRBJ2-1|TRBD2
TGTGCCAGCAGTCATCTAGCGGGCTATGAGCAGTTCTTC
CASSHLAGYEQFF
>many|TRBV7-2|TRBJ2-1|TRBD2
TGTGCCAGCCTGCAACTAGCGGGATCCTACAATGAGCAGTTCTTC
CASLQLAGSYNEQFF
>few|TRBV15|TRBJ2-1|TRBD1
TGTGCCACCAGCATCCAGGGGGATAGCAATGAGCAGTTCTTC
CATSIQGDSNEQFF
>few|TRBV5-5|TRBJ1-2|.
TGTGCCAGCAGCTTAAGAGAAGGGTCGCATTGGGGCTACACCTTC
CASSLREGSHWGYTF
>.|TRBV6-1|TRBJ2-7|.
TGTGCCAGCAGCGAAGGGGGGCGAGCGGGTGGCGACTACGAGCAGTACTTC
CASSEGGRAGGDYEQYF
>.|TRBV9|TRBJ1-4|.
TGTGCCGGCAGTCGTGATTTCGGGGAAAAACTGTTTTTT
CAGSRDFGEKLFF
>many|TRBV7-6|TRBJ2-5|.
TGTGCCAGCAGCCCCGGGACCCGCGCAAACCAAGAGACCCAGTACTTC
CASSPGTRANQETQYF
>few|TRBV12-3/TRBV12-4|TRBJ1-4|.
TGTGCCAGCAGCCCCCGGGTACTCACTGAAAAACTGTTTTTT
CASSPRVLTEKLFF
>.|TRBV28|TRBJ2-1|.
.
CASILGLGFYEQFF
>many|TRBV7-2|TRBJ2-7|.
TGTGCCAGCAGCTTAAGTCGGACTGCGTACGGGGAGCAGTACTTC
CASSLSRTAYGEQYF
>many|TRBV28|TRBJ2-7|.
TGTGCCAGCACAATCCAGGGGGGTCGCTCCTACGAGCAGTACTTC
CASTIQGGRSYEQYF
>.|TRBV4-3|TRBJ2-3|TRBD2
TGCGCCAGCAGCCAAGTGACCGGGGGGGGAGGCGGCACAGATACGCAGTATTTT
CASSQVTGGGGGTDTQYF
>many|TRBV10-2|TRBJ2-7|TRBD2
TGCGCCAGCAGTGCAAATCTAGCGGGGGGCCAGTACTTC
CASSANLAGGQYF
>.|TRBV7-9|TRBJ1-2|.
TGTGCCAGCAGCTTAGCACTAAATAACTATGGCTACACCTTC
CASSLALNNYGYTF
>few|TRBV4-1|TRBJ2-7|.
TGCGCCAGCAGCCAAGTTATCGGGGTTACCTACGAGCAGTACTTC
CASSQVIGVTYEQYF
>few|TRBV5-6|TRBJ2-1|TRBD2
TGTGCCAGCAGCTTTGCGGGGGGACTAGCAAATGAGCAGTTCTTC
CASSFAGGLANEQFF
>few|TRBV20-1|TRBJ2-1|TRBD2
TGCAGTGCTGCCGGGACTAGCGGGCAGGTGAAGCAGTTCTTC
CSAAGTSGQVKQFF
>few|TRBV20-1|TRBJ2-2|.
TGCAGTGCTGGGGGTAGCATGGCGAACACCGGGGAGCTGTTTTTT
CSAGGSMANTGELFF
>few|TRBV12-3/TRBV12-4|TRBJ2-2|.
TGTGCCAGCAGTTTAGCAGGGTTGAACGGGGAGCTGTTTTTT
CASSLAGLNGELFF
>few|TRBV20-1|TRBJ2-3|TRBD2
TGCAGTGCAGAAAAAATCACTAGCGGGAGTGGAGATACGCAGTATTTT
CSAEKITSGSGDTQYF
>.|TRBV5-5|TRBJ1-2|TRBD1
TGTGCCAGCAGCACCCGGGACAGGGATAATGGCTACACCTTC
CASSTRDRDNGYTF
>few|TRBV6-6|TRBJ2-5|TRBD2
TGTGCCAGCACACCCGGGACTAGCGGGGAGACCCAGTACTTC
CASTPGTSGETQYF
>.|TRBV12-3/TRBV12-4|TRBJ2-4|TRBD1
TGTGCCAGCAGTTTACAGGACAGGGAGGACATTCAGTACTTC
CASSLQDREDIQYF
>.|TRBV29-1|TRBJ1-1|.
TGCAGCGTTGCCCCCGGAGGCACTGAAGCTTTCTTT
CSVAPGGTEAFF
>.|TRBV6-2/TRBV6-3|TRBJ1-2|.
TGTGCCAGCAGTTACATGGGAGATGGCTACACCTTC
CASSYMGDGYTF
>few|TRBV28|TRBJ1-2|TRBD1
TGTGCCAGCAGGGGACAGGGCCTTGTCCGCTATGGCTACACCTTC
CASRGQGLVRYGYTF
>.|TRBV4-1|TRBJ2-7|TRBD2
TGCGCCAGCAGCCAAGCGTCTAGCGGGGAGTACGAGCAGTACTTC
CASSQASSGEYEQYF
>few|TRBV6-2/TRBV6-3|TRBJ2-6|.
TGTGCCAGCAGTTACACCCAGGGATCTGGGGCCAACGTCCTGACTTTC
CASSYTQGSGANVLTF
>few|TRBV12-3/TRBV12-4|TRBJ2-1|TRBD1
TGTGCCAGCAGAACACAAGACAGGGAGAGTCTTAAACACAATGAGCAGTTCTTC
CASRTQDRESLKHNEQFF
>once|TRBV11-2|TRBJ2-3|.
TGTGCCAGCAGCTCGGGACGGACGTCGGACACAGATACGCAGTATTTT
CASSSGRTSDTDTQYF
>.|TRBV12-3/TRBV12-4|TRBJ2-1|TRBD1
TGTGCCAGCAGTGATACCTTAGGACAGGGGGACACTGAGCAGTTCTTC
CASSDTLGQGDTEQFF
>few|TRBV12-5|TRBJ1-2|TRBD1
TGTGCTAGTGGTTTGGTCAACCCGCGGGACAGCTATGGCTACACCTTC
CASGLVNPRDSYGYTF
>.|TRBV27|TRBJ2-4|TRBD2
TGTGCCAGCAGACCCTATTTACTAGCGGGAGGGCCGAACATTCAGTACTTC
CASRPYLLAGGPNIQYF
>.|TRBV7-9|TRBJ1-1|.
TGTGCCAGCAGCTCACCCCGGGACATCACTGAAGCTTTCTTT
CASSSPRDITEAFF
>many|TRBV12-3/TRBV12-4|TRBJ1-2|.
TGTGCCAGCAGTTCATACAGGGTCGCGGTTGGCTACACCTTC
CASSSYRVAVGYTF
>few|TRBV9|TRBJ2-3|.
TGTGCCAGCAGCGTAGCTGGGACGGCTACAGATACGCAGTATTTT
CASSVAGTATDTQYF
>.|TRBV25-1|TRBJ1-6|.
TGTGCCAGCAGTGATTGGGGCGGTTATTCACCCCTCCACTTT
CASSDWGGYSPLHF
>.|TRBV9|TRBJ1-2|.
TGTGCCAGCAGCGTAGCTACTAAGGGACCCAACTATGGCTACACCTTC
CASSVATKGPNYGYTF
>.|TRBV6-5|TRBJ2-5|TRBD2
TGTGCAACGCGGGCTAGCGGCCCGGAGACTCAGTACTTC
CATRASGPETQYF
>.|TRBV9|TRBJ1-1|.
TGTGCCAGCAGCGCCTACGCGGCGGACACTGAGGCTTTCTTT
CASSAYAADTEAFF
>few|TRBV18|TRBJ2-2|.
TGTGCCAGCTCACCTTTAACGGGAGTGACTACCGGGGAGCTGTTTTTT
CASSPLTGVTTGELFF
>few|TRBV11-2|TRBJ2-1|.
TGTGCCAGCAGCTTAGAGTTCTTTGGATCGAGCAATGAGCAGTTCTTC
CASSLEFFGSSNEQFF
>few|TRBV5-1|TRBJ2-5|.
TGCGCCAGCAGCAAGCCTAACCAAGAGACCCAGTACTTC
CASSKPNQETQYF
>.|TRBV15|TRBJ2-5|.
TGTGCCACCAGCGCCGGAGACAGCAGCACGCAAGAGACCCAGTACTTC
CATSAGDSSTQETQYF
>.|TRBV12-3/TRBV12-4|TRBJ2-3|.
TGTGCCAGCAGTTTATTGGGAGTAGCCACGACGCAGTATTTT
CASSLLGVATTQYF
>.|TRBV2|TRBJ2-4|.
TGTGCCAGCAGTGGGACTCGGCTTGTCAAAAACATTCAGTACTTC
CASSGTRLVKNIQYF
>.|TRBV5-1|TRBJ2-5|.
TGCGCCAGCAGCTCGCAGCCGGACCTCCAAAGGGGCCAGACCCAGTACTTC
CASSSQPDLQRGQTQYF